This entry describes one T cell receptor beta chain. No antigen is known for it. Profiling relied on immunoSEQ multiplex PCR, and the TCRdb table lists in-frame clones only, not all of them. This table has fewer than 85,000 clones, roughly 80% appearing once. The record originates from a study of OX40 agonist ivuxolimab in advanced cancers. Study context: Patients were given ivuxolimab, an antibody that agonizes OX40 (CD134). Eligibility admitted prior anti-PD-1, anti-PD-L1 or anti-CTLA-4 therapy; 35% to 40% had some.

The CDR3 extends over 12 amino acids. V shed 5 bases and J shed 6 bases, with 11 bases lying between them. Points from the study as a whole: CD4+ and CD8+ blood T cells expanded clonally by week 6 at 0.1 to 3.0 mg/kg. Certain nonresponders likewise exhibited a low normalized T-cell clonal expansion.

The V call is TRBV5-3, the J call TRBJ1-2; D unclear. TRBV5-3 qualifies as an ORF whose function is uncertain. The receptor's source is an adult with an advanced solid tumor such as melanoma, head and neck, liver or kidney cancer. Specimen: CD4+ or CD8+ T cells sorted from blood, collected in a trial of the OX40 agonist ivuxolimab. CDR3 amino acids: CARRPRTDGYTF. CDR3 in DNA: TGTGCCAGAAGACCCAGGACGGATGGCTACACCTTC.